This is a list of T cell receptor beta chains from one sample in a study of blood T cell repertoires in COVID-19. Generated by immunoSEQ multiplex PCR, the TCRdb table keeps only in-frame clones and is missing some. Seen here are roughly 84,000 clones, 80% to 90% observed once, and the top ten hold 15% to 17%. The sequencing sample was made of peripheral blood. These receptors were collected from a woman aged 80 or older with acute or convalescent COVID-19. CDR3s include the opening cysteine and the closing phenylalanine or tryptophan. Fields, in order: V gene, J gene, clone size, D gene, CDR3 protein, CDR3 DNA. A D gene is named only where the DNA matches it firmly. Size is omitted from some rows. Given values are once, few, many or a class for expanded clones.

TRBV11-3	TRBJ2-1	-	TRBD2	CASSITGTSGGEQFF	TGTGCCAGCTCTATTACCGGGACTAGCGGGGGAGAGCAGTTCTTC
TRBV28	TRBJ2-3	-	TRBD2	CASTTSGSGDTQYF	TGTGCCAGTACGACTAGCGGGAGTGGGGATACGCAGTATTTT
TRBV7-2	TRBJ2-5	-	-	CASSLDPGAGETQYF	TGTGCCAGCAGCTTAGACCCGGGTGCTGGGGAGACCCAGTACTTC
TRBV5-1	TRBJ1-6	-	TRBD1	CASSPYGQANSPLHF	TGCGCCAGCAGCCCTTACGGACAGGCAAATTCACCCCTCCACTTT
TRBV6-1	TRBJ2-7	-	-	CASSEAPTYEQYF	TGTGCCAGCAGTGAAGCTCCCACCTACGAGCAGTACTTC
TRBV19	TRBJ2-2	-	-	CATADSFSGELFF	TGTGCCACCGCAGATAGCTTCTCCGGGGAGCTGTTTTTT
TRBV6-4	TRBJ1-1	-	TRBD1	CASSGGRGTEAFF	TGTGCCAGCAGTGGTGGCAGGGGGACTGAAGCTTTCTTT
TRBV9	TRBJ1-4	-	TRBD1	CASSGRTGIGSEKLFF	TGTGCCAGCAGCGGACGGACAGGGATCGGTAGTGAAAAACTGTTTTTT
TRBV6-6	TRBJ1-1	-	TRBD1	CASSYSDRANTEAFF	TGTGCCAGCAGTTACTCCGACAGGGCCAACACTGAAGCTTTCTTT
TRBV23-1	TRBJ2-7	few	-	CASSQSGRGAYEQYF	TGCGCCAGCAGTCAATCTGGCAGGGGCGCCTACGAGCAGTACTTC
TRBV7-7	TRBJ1-3	-	-	CAVSGITSGNTIYF	TGTGCGGTGTCGGGGATTACCTCTGGAAACACCATATATTTT
TRBV3-1/TRBV3-2	TRBJ1-4	-	TRBD1	CASSTRTGNLEKLFF	TGTGCCAGCAGCACACGGACAGGCAACCTTGAAAAACTGTTTTTT
TRBV10-2	TRBJ1-5	-	-	CASRGTGSNQPQHF	TGCGCCAGCAGGGGAACAGGGAGCAATCAGCCCCAGCATTTT
TRBV24-1	TRBJ1-2	-	-	CATSDSRHFGYTF	TGTGCCACCAGTGATTCCCGACATTTTGGCTACACCTTC
TRBV11-3	TRBJ1-2	-	TRBD1	CASSFWQGAGYTF	TGTGCCAGCAGCTTCTGGCAGGGGGCTGGCTACACCTTC
TRBV6-5	TRBJ1-2	-	TRBD1	CASSYGDRGNGYTF	TGTGCCAGCAGTTACGGCGACAGGGGGAATGGCTACACCTTC
TRBV6-2/TRBV6-3	TRBJ2-2	-	-	CASSSYRTANTGELFF	TGTGCCAGCAGTTCCTACCGGACAGCGAACACCGGGGAGCTGTTTTTT
TRBV28	TRBJ2-1	few	-	CASSWPATTNNEQFF	TGTGCCAGCAGTTGGCCGGCGACTACAAACAATGAGCAGTTCTTC
TRBV5-1	TRBJ2-3	-	TRBD2	CASGISGVLGDTQYF	TGCGCCAGCGGGATAAGCGGGGTCCTGGGTGATACGCAGTATTTT
TRBV29-1	TRBJ1-4	-	TRBD1	CSVAPGQGLREKLFF	TGCAGCGTTGCCCCGGGACAGGGGTTACGCGAAAAACTGTTTTTT